The present T cell receptor (beta chain) was sequenced within a study of T cell responses to AZD1222 COVID-19 vaccine. Assay: immunoSEQ multiplex PCR; the TCRdb copy retains only in-frame clones and omits some. The data show about 110,000 clones, roughly 90% seen once. The source material was peripheral blood, sampled 28 days after the second AZD1222 dose. The TCR originated in an adult who received the AZD1222 COVID-19 vaccine.

CDR3 sequence (DNA): TGTGCCAGCAGTTACTCGTCATGGGTTCAGCCCCAGCATTTT. Residues: CASSYSSWVQPQHF. The chain carries TRBV6-5 and TRBJ1-5; D is unclear. The germline V gene has CDR1 MNHEY and CDR2 SVGAGI. The length of the CDR3 is 14 residues. Trimming shortened V by 0 bases and J by 6 bases, and 9 bases separated the two germline ends.